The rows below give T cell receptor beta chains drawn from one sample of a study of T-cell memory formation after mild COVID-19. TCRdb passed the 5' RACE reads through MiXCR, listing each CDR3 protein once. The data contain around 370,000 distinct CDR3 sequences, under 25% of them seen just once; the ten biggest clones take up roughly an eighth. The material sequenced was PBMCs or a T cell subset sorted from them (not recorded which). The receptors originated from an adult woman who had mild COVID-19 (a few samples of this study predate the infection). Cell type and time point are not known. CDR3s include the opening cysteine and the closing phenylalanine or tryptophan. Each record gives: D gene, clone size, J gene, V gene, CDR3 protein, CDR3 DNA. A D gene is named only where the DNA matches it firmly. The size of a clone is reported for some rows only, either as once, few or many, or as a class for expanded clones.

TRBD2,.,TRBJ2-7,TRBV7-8,CASSLAGTKDEQYF,TGTGCCAGCAGCTTAGCCGGGACTAAGGACGAGCAGTACTTC
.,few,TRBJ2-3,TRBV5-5,CASSLARTDGRDTQYF,TGTGCCAGCAGCTTGGCGAGGACAGACGGTAGGGATACGCAGTATTTT
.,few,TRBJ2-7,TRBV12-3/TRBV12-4,CASSYGPYLSYEQYF,TGTGCCAGCAGTTACGGGCCGTACCTATCCTACGAGCAGTACTTC
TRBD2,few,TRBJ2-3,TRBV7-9,CASSHLGLAGSDTQYF,TGTGCCAGCAGCCACCTGGGACTAGCGGGATCAGATACGCAGTATTTT
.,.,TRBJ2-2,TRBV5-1,CASRIWGANTGELFF,TGCGCCAGCAGAATCTGGGGGGCGAACACCGGGGAGCTGTTTTTT
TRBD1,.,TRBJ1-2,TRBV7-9,CASTPRGTGAYGYTF,TGTGCCAGCACCCCACGGGGGACAGGGGCCTATGGCTACACCTTC
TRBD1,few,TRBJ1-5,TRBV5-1,CASSSTGAFNQPQHF,TGCGCCAGCAGCTCGACAGGGGCTTTCAATCAGCCCCAGCATTTT
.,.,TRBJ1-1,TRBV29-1,CSSKAQAGHTEAFF,TGCAGCTCCAAGGCTCAGGCTGGGCACACTGAAGCTTTCTTT
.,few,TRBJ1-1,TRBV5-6,CASSFLERAAFF,TGTGCCAGCAGCTTTCTGGAGAGGGCAGCTTTCTTT
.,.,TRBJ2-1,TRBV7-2,CASSPRNPGPHEQFF,TGTGCCAGCAGCCCGAGGAACCCCGGGCCCCATGAGCAGTTCTTC
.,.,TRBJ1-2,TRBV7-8,CASSPGHNGYTF,TGTGCCAGCAGCCCGGGACATAATGGCTACACCTTC
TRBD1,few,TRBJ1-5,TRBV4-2,CASSQGQGNQPQHF,TGTGCCAGCAGCCAAGGACAGGGGAATCAGCCCCAGCATTTT
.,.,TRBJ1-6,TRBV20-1,CSASSGHPNSPLHF,TGCAGTGCTAGTTCGGGCCATCCCAATTCACCCCTCCACTTT
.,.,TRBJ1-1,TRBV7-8,CASSSGPYDRSDTEAFF,TGTGCCAGCAGCTCGGGACCATACGACCGGTCGGACACTGAAGCTTTCTTT
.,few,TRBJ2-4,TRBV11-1,CASSFGALRAKNIQYF,TGTGCCAGCAGCTTTGGGGCACTAAGAGCCAAAAACATTCAGTACTTC
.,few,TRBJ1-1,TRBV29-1,CSVGVPIEAFF,TGCAGCGTTGGGGTTCCCATTGAAGCTTTCTTT
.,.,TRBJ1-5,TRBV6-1,CASSEENGINQPQHF,TGTGCCAGCAGTGAAGAGAACGGAATCAATCAGCCCCAGCATTTT
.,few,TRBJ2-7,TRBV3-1,CASSPRETYEQYF,TGTGCCAGCAGCCCCCGGGAGACCTACGAGCAGTACTTC
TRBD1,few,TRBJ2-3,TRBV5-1,CASSTDRGSTDTQYF,TGCGCCAGCAGCACAGACAGGGGAAGCACAGATACGCAGTATTTT
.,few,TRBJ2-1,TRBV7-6,CASIRGGGLGDEQFF,TGTGCCAGCATCCGAGGGGGGGGCCTCGGCGATGAGCAGTTCTTC
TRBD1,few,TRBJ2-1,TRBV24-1,CATSGSSRTGGRYGSNEQFF,TGTGCCACCAGCGGGTCCTCCCGGACAGGGGGCCGTTACGGCTCCAATGAGCAGTTCTTC
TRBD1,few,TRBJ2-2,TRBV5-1,CASSVLQGWTGELFF,TGCGCCAGCAGCGTCCTACAGGGGTGGACCGGGGAGCTGTTTTTT
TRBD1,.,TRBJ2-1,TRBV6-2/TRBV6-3,CASMPGQGYEQFF,TGTGCCAGCATGCCGGGACAGGGGTATGAGCAGTTCTTC
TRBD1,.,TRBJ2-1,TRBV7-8,CASSLRGQGASGKQFF,TGTGCCAGCAGCTTACGGGGACAGGGGGCTTCGGGAAAGCAGTTCTTC
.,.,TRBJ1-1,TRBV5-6,CASSWGSQGTEAFF,TGTGCCAGCAGCTGGGGGTCTCAGGGTACTGAAGCTTTCTTT
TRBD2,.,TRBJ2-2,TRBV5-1,CASSSLGTSGGTNTGELFF,TGCGCCAGCAGCTCCCTCGGGACTAGCGGGGGAACGAACACCGGGGAGCTGTTTTTT
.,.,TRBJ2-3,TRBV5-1,CASSRVSDTQYF,TGCGCCAGCAGCCGTGTTTCAGATACGCAGTATTTT
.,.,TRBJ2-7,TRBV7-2,CASSLERPSGDYEQYF,TGTGCCAGCAGCTTAGAAAGGCCAAGCGGCGACTACGAGCAGTACTTC
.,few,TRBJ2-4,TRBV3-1,CASSDGTFALRDKNIQYF,TGTGCCAGCAGCGACGGGACCTTCGCGCTGAGGGACAAAAACATTCAGTACTTC
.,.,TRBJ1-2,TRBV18,CASSPEDISYGYTF,TGTGCCAGCTCACCCGAAGACATCAGCTATGGCTACACCTTC
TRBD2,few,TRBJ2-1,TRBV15,CATSRSSGSYNEQFF,TGTGCCACCAGCAGGTCTAGCGGGTCCTACAATGAGCAGTTCTTC
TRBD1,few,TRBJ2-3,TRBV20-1,CSARAGTGDTDTQYF,TGCAGTGCTAGGGCCGGGACAGGGGACACAGATACGCAGTATTTT
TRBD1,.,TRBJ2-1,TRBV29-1,CSVEWTGVYNEQFF,TGCAGCGTTGAATGGACAGGGGTCTACAATGAGCAGTTCTTC
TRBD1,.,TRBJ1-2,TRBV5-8,CASSTPTGGLYGYTF,TGTGCCAGCAGCACACCGACAGGGGGATTATATGGCTACACCTTC
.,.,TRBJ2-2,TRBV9,CASSVGGSRAGELFF,TGTGCCAGCAGCGTAGGGGGATCAAGAGCCGGGGAGCTGTTTTTT
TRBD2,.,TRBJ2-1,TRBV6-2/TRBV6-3,CASRKTGTSGRAHNEQFF,TGTGCCAGCAGGAAGACCGGGACTAGCGGGAGGGCCCACAATGAGCAGTTCTTC
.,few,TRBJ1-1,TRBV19,CASSIIPVGDTEAFF,TGTGCCAGTAGTATAATTCCGGTTGGGGACACTGAAGCTTTCTTT
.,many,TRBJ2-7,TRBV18,CASSPATREQYF,TGTGCCAGCTCACCTGCGACGCGCGAGCAGTACTTC
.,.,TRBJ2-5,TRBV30,CAWSGSLGVGGETQYF,TGTGCCTGGAGCGGCTCACTCGGGGTGGGAGGAGAGACCCAGTACTTC
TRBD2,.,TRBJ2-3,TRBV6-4,CASSGKAGDSTDTQYF,TGTGCCAGCAGTGGAAAGGCGGGGGATAGCACAGATACGCAGTATTTT
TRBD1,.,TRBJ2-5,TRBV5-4,CASSSWTTGIEETQYF,TGTGCCAGCAGCTCTTGGACGACAGGGATCGAAGAGACCCAGTACTTC
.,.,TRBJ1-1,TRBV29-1,CSGRMGRTEAFF,TGCAGCGGGAGGATGGGCCGGACTGAAGCTTTCTTT
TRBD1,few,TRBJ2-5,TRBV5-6,CASRGAGTGQETQYF,TGTGCCAGCAGGGGTGCCGGGACAGGCCAAGAGACCCAGTACTTC
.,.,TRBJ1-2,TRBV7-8,CASSLSSTNYGYTF,TGTGCCAGCAGCTTATCCAGTACTAACTATGGCTACACCTTC
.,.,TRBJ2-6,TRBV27,CASSSTPLPGANVLTF,TGTGCCAGCAGTTCGACCCCGCTGCCTGGGGCCAACGTCCTGACTTTC
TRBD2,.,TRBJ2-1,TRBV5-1,CASSLSAGLGYNEQFF,TGCGCCAGCAGCTTGTCCGCGGGACTAGGGTACAATGAGCAGTTCTTC
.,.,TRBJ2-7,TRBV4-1,CASSRWTDSYEQYF,TGCGCCAGCAGCCGATGGACAGACTCCTACGAGCAGTACTTC
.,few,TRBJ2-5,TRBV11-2,CASSLFSLTSMQETQYF,TGTGCCAGCAGCTTATTCTCCCTCACTAGTATGCAAGAGACCCAGTACTTC
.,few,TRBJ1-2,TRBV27,CASSPNRAELDYGYTF,TGTGCCAGCAGTCCCAACCGGGCGGAGTTGGACTATGGCTACACCTTC
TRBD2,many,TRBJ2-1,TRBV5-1,CASSSGLVTHNEQFF,TGCGCCAGCAGCTCGGGACTAGTAACCCACAATGAGCAGTTCTTC